The 16 T cell receptor beta chains reported below all come from one sample, sequenced in a study of T cell responses to AZD1222 COVID-19 vaccine. Profiling relied on immunoSEQ multiplex PCR, and the TCRdb table lists in-frame clones only, not all of them. This table holds around 100,000 clones, around 87% found once. The input for sequencing was peripheral blood, taken on day 0 of MenACWY control vaccination. These receptors came from an adult in good health.

CDR3 residues: CASRRDRGGETQYF. In DNA, the CDR3 is TGTGCCAGCAGGAGGGACAGGGGTGGAGAGACCCAGTACTTC. This chain joins TRBV2 and TRBJ2-5; 10 nucleotides align to TRBD1. Trimming cost V 6 bases and J 4 bases; bases outside gene matches: 5. The germline gives CDR1 SNHLY, CDR2 FYNNEI. This CDR3 spans 14 amino acids.

V gene TRBV15 combines with J gene TRBJ2-1, with a weak D call TRBD2 (6 bases). CDR3 length: 15 residues. V was pared by 8 bases and J by 0 bases, with 14 bases between. In germline, CDR1 is LNHNV, CDR2 YYDKDF (reference sequence). The CDR3 spells CATRRGVSSYNEQFF. CDR3 DNA: TGTGCCACCCGTCGCGGGGTTAGCTCCTACAATGAGCAGTTCTTC.

This rearrangement joins TRBV28 to TRBJ2-7, with D perhaps assigned TRBD1 or TRBD2 (5 bases each). Germline CDR1 and CDR2: MDHEN and SYDVKM. This CDR3 is built from 13 residues. Deletions cut 3 bases from V and 12 bases from J, with 18 bases between. The CDR3 DNA is TGTGCCAGCAGTTTCATTTCCGGGGCCCACCGGTACTTC. This translates into CASSFISGAHRYF.

The rearrangement links TRBV12-5 to TRBJ2-1, with TRBD2 matching 8 bases. The V gene's germline CDR1 is LGHNT and CDR2 FRNRAP. Germline trimming cut 6 bases from V and 7 bases from J; bases unmatched to any gene: 17. This CDR3 is 17 amino acids long. The CDR3 loop reads CASGNPGLGTLGNEQFF. Written as DNA, the CDR3 is TGTGCTAGTGGAAACCCGGGACTAGGGACCCTCGGGAATGAGCAGTTCTTC.

The chain carries TRBV4-1 and TRBJ2-1; 10 nucleotides align to TRBD2. Germline CDR1 and CDR2: MGHRA and YSYEKL. V dropped 0 bases and J dropped 0; count of bases not matched to a gene: 8. This CDR3 comprises 19 residues. CDR3: CASSQDSRTSGASYNEQFF. CDR3 sequence (DNA): TGCGCCAGCAGCCAAGATAGTAGAACTAGCGGGGCCTCCTACAATGAGCAGTTCTTC.

The chain couples TRBV7-2 to TRBJ1-1; 9 bases match TRBD1. Per the germline V gene, CDR1 is SGHTA and CDR2 is FQGNSA. The ends lost 3 bases at V and 5 bases at J; junction bases unmatched: 4. This CDR3 has 14 residues. CDR3 bases: TGTGCCAGCAGCTTGGGACAGGGTTGGACTGAAGCTTTCTTT. Translation gives CASSLGQGWTEAFF.

This sequence joins TRBV4-3 and TRBJ1-5; no clear D. V dropped 1 base and J dropped 11 bases, with 15 bases sitting between them. The germline V gene encodes CDR1 LGHNA and CDR2 YSLEER. The CDR3 is 14 residues long. The CDR3 is CASSQVPGIGSQHF. In DNA form, the CDR3 reads TGCGCCAGCAGCCAAGTGCCCGGGATTGGGTCCCAGCATTTT.

The genes are TRBV5-4 and TRBJ2-1, with TRBD2 identical over 16 bases. From germline, CDR1 is SGHNT and CDR2 YYREEE (reference sequence). V was pared by 4 bases and J by 2 bases, with 3 bases of the junction left unmatched. The CDR3 spans 17 residues. CDR3 loop: CASSVGTSGRAYNEQFF. The CDR3 region has the DNA TGTGCCAGCAGCGTCGGGACTAGCGGGAGGGCCTACAATGAGCAGTTCTTC.

The rearrangement uses TRBV4-1 and TRBJ1-2, with D perhaps TRBD1 (5 bases). The CDR3 runs 16 residues. V was trimmed by 8 bases and J by 4 bases, leaving 23 bases between them. The germline gives CDR1 MGHRA, CDR2 YSYEKL. CDR3 in amino acids: CASFPIGQGEAYGYTF. The CDR3 DNA reads TGCGCCAGCTTCCCTATCGGGCAGGGTGAGGCCTATGGCTACACCTTC.

The V call is TRBV6-1, the J call TRBJ1-5, with D possibly being TRBD1 (5 bases). This CDR3 is 15 amino acids long. V was clipped by 0 bases and J by 3 bases, with 9 bases between them. The V gene's germline CDR1 is MNHNS and CDR2 SASEGT. The CDR3 here is CASSEASGVNQPQHF. In DNA, the CDR3 is TGTGCCAGCAGTGAAGCTTCGGGGGTCAATCAGCCCCAGCATTTT.

V and J are TRBV6-4 and TRBJ2-3, with 7 bases identical to TRBD1. V shed 6 bases and J 4 bases; nucleotides not matched to a gene: 13. The CDR3 spans 16 residues. Germline CDR1 is MRHNA and CDR2 is SNTAGT. The CDR3 reads CASSALETGKADTQYF. CDR3 coding DNA: TGTGCCAGCAGCGCCCTGGAGACAGGGAAGGCAGATACGCAGTATTTT.

This chain links TRBV19 with TRBJ1-1; D is unresolved. The CDR3 contains 14 residues. The germline V gene has CDR1 LNHDA and CDR2 SQIVND (reference sequence). Deletions cut 7 bases from V and 6 bases from J, with 18 bases between. CDR3 region: CASTPHILGAEAFF. The CDR3 DNA sequence: TGTGCCAGTACGCCCCACATTCTTGGGGCTGAAGCTTTCTTT.

This chain uses TRBV7-3 with TRBJ2-2; 7 bases agree with TRBD1. Germline CDR1 and CDR2: SGHTA and FQGTGA. J gave up 11 bases and V 5 bases, and 8 bases lay outside the gene matches. The CDR3 is 13 amino acids. CDR3 residues: CASSRTTGTELFF. The DNA for the CDR3 is TGTGCCAGCAGCCGGACGACAGGGACCGAGCTGTTTTTT.

The chain links TRBV7-9 to TRBJ2-2, with TRBD2 as a possible D gene (6 bases). The germline gives CDR1 SEHNR, CDR2 FQNEAQ (reference sequence). The length of the CDR3 is 14 residues. The germline V and J ends were trimmed by 5 bases and 4 bases, with 11 bases remaining between them. The CDR3 sequence: CASSATSITGELFF. The CDR3 DNA follows: TGTGCCAGCAGCGCAACTAGCATCACCGGGGAGCTGTTTTTT.

This rearrangement joins TRBV7-9 to TRBJ1-1, with 8 nucleotides matching TRBD1. V was clipped by 3 bases and J by 10 bases; unmatched bases: 7. Germline CDR1 SEHNR, CDR2 FQNEAQ (reference sequence). This CDR3 contains 13 residues. CDR3 region: CASSLGQAQGAFF. CDR3 DNA sequence: TGTGCCAGCAGCTTGGGACAGGCACAGGGAGCTTTCTTT.

This chain joins TRBV18 and TRBJ1-5, with 8 bases matching TRBD1. Germline V lookup: CDR1 KGHSH, CDR2 LQKENI. This CDR3 has 13 residues. The J segment lost 7 bases and the V segment lost 5 bases, leaving 4 bases of the junction unmatched. CDR3 nucleotides: TGTGCCAGCTCATCCGGACAGGGCCAGCCCCAGCATTTT. Its protein product is CASSSGQGQPQHF.